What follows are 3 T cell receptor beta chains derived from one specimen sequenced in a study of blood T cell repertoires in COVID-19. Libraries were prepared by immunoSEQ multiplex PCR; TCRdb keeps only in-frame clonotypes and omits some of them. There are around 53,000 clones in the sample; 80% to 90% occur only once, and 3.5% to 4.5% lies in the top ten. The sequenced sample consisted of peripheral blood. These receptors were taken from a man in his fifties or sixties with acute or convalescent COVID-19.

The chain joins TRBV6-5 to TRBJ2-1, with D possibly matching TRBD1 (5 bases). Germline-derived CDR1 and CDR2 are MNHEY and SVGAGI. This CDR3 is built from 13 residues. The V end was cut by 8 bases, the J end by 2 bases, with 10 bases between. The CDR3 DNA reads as TGTGCCAGCTCGGTAGGGGCCTACAATGAGCAGTTCTTC. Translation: CASSVGAYNEQFF.

The CDR3 spells CASSPSNDRSNTEAFF. CDR3 sequence (DNA): TGTGCCAGCTCACCATCCAACGACAGGTCGAACACTGAAGCTTTCTTT. V gene TRBV18 combines with J gene TRBJ1-1; D is possibly TRBD1 (6 bases). Germline V gives CDR1 KGHSH, CDR2 LQKENI. Between the trimmed V and J ends, which lost 2 bases and 1 base, there was a span of 14 bases. The CDR3 length is 16 residues.

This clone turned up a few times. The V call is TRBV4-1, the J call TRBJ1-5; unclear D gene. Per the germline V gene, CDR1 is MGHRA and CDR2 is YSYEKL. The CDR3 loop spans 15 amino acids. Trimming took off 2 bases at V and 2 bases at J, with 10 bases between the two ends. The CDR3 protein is CASSQISGGNQPQHF. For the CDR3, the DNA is TGCGCCAGCAGCCAAATTTCCGGGGGCAATCAGCCCCAGCATTTT.